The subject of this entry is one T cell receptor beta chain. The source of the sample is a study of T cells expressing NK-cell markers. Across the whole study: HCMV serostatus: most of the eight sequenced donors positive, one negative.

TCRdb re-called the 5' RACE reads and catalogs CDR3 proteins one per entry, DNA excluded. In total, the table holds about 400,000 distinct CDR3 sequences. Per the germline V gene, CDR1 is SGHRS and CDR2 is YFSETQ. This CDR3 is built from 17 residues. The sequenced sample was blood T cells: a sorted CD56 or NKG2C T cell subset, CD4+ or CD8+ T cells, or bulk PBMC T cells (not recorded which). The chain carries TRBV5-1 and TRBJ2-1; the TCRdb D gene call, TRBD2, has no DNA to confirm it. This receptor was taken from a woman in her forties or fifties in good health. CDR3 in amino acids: CASSSRRGLAGLNEQFF. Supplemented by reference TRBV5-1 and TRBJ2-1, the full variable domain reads KAGVTQTPRYLIKTRGQQVTLSCSPISGHRSVSWYQQTPGQGLQFLFEYFSETQRNKGNFPGRFSGRQFSNSRSEMNVSTLELGDSALYLCASSSRRGLAGLNEQFFGPGTRLTVL.